The 20 T cell receptor beta chains below come from one sample, sequenced in a study of early T cells in non-severe SARS-CoV-2 infection. TCRdb used MiXCR to reprocess the 5' RACE reads, holding one entry per CDR3 protein. The data show tens of thousands of distinct CDR3 sequences, roughly 5.1% seen once. The sequencing sample was made of whole blood. These receptors were obtained from an adult who was a healthcare worker with PCR-confirmed SARS-CoV-2 infection or an uninfected control (not recorded which).

The chain is built from TRBV24-1 and TRBJ2-2; D not resolved. V lost 5 bases and J lost 6, with 12 bases in between. This CDR3 comprises 14 residues. Germline lookup yields CDR1 KGHDR and CDR2 SFDVKD. The DNA of the CDR3 is TGTGCCACCAGTGGACTTGGACCAGCCGGGGAGCTGTTTTTT. Translation gives CATSGLGPAGELFF.

This clonotype was recorded at least ten times. The V call is TRBV2, the J call TRBJ1-1; D is undetermined. Germline V gene sequence: CDR1 SNHLY, CDR2 FYNNEI. Between the trimmed V and J ends, which lost 7 bases and 2 bases, there was a span of 14 bases. This CDR3 region has 14 residues. CDR3 loop: CASTYGGYNTEAFF. DNA of the CDR3: TGTGCCAGCACGTACGGAGGTTATAACACTGAAGCTTTCTTT.

A few counts support this clonotype. The chain employs TRBV19 and TRBJ2-3; 8 positions agree with TRBD2. Trimming removed 7 bases from V and 5 bases from J; junction bases left unmatched: 11. Germline CDR1 is LNHDA and CDR2 is SQIVND (reference sequence). The CDR3 has 15 amino acids. CDR3 loop: CASTPAGGGKDTQYF. The CDR3 DNA sequence: TGTGCCAGTACCCCGGCGGGGGGCGGGAAAGATACGCAGTATTTT.

Ten or more counts support this clonotype. V is TRBV20-1 and J is TRBJ2-1; the match to TRBD2 covers 10 bases. V lost 1 base, J lost 6 bases, and 6 bases stayed unmatched. Per the germline V gene, CDR1 is DFQATT and CDR2 is SNEGSKA (reference sequence). The CDR3 sequence is 15 residues long. CDR3 sequence (DNA): TGCAGTGCTAGAGTCTCTAGCGGGAGAAGCAATGAGCAGTTCTTC. Protein: CSARVSSGRSNEQFF.

This clonotype came up many times. The genes are TRBV5-1 and TRBJ2-7, with unresolved D. V was clipped by 4 bases and J by 0 bases, with 11 bases between them. CDR3 length: 14 residues. Germline values: CDR1 SGHRS, CDR2 YFSETQ. CDR3 region: CASSPDGPSYEQYF. The CDR3 DNA is TGCGCCAGCAGCCCCGACGGCCCCTCCTACGAGCAGTACTTC.

A word on this clonotype: This may arise from a read error, as a much more abundant clone is one base away. The conserved phenylalanine or tryptophan is not found at the CDR3 terminus, so this likely reflects a read error. V is TRBV28 and J is TRBJ1-1, with 8 bases identical to TRBD1. The CDR3 has 14 residues. Per germline, CDR1 MDHEN and CDR2 SYDVKM. After removal of 2 bases from V and 4 bases from J, the junction contained 3 bases not matched to a gene. CDR3 residues: CASSLNTGGTEAFI. CDR3 coding DNA: TGTGCCAGCAGTTTAAATACAGGGGGCACTGAAGCTTTCATT.

This clonotype appeared many times. The genes are TRBV6-6 and TRBJ1-5, with TRBD1 as a possible D gene (5 bases). The CDR3 extends over 14 amino acids. With 1 base removed from V and 8 bases from J, the gap between germline ends came to 12 bases. Germline V gene sequence: CDR1 MNHNY, CDR2 SVGAGI (reference sequence). The CDR3 region is CASSYWGTGEPQHF. The CDR3 DNA reads TGTGCCAGCAGTTACTGGGGGACGGGTGAGCCCCAGCATTTT.

There are many counts of this clonotype. The J gene is TRBJ2-3, the V gene TRBV5-1; 9 nucleotides match TRBD2. CDR1 and CDR2 (germline): SGHRS, YFSETQ. J was trimmed by 5 bases and V by 0 bases; bases with no gene match: 10. CDR3 length: 17 residues. For the CDR3, the DNA is TGCGCCAGCAGCTTGGAACCTAGCGGGGTAGGATTAGATACGCAGTATTTT. Its translation: CASSLEPSGVGLDTQYF.

This clonotype was seen at least ten times. The chain employs TRBV6-2 or TRBV6-3 and TRBJ1-5, with D unresolved. The CDR3 loop spans 19 amino acids. Per the germline V gene, CDR1 is MNHEY and CDR2 is SVGEGT. The V end was cut by 2 bases, the J end by 0 bases, with 20 bases between. CDR3 region: CASSYPSRGSTYSNQPQHF. The DNA for the CDR3 is TGTGCCAGCAGTTACCCCTCGCGAGGAAGCACCTATAGCAATCAGCCCCAGCATTTT.

There are many counts of this clonotype. V usage is TRBV6-6 and J usage is TRBJ1-1; the D gene is possibly TRBD1 (5 bases). CDR1 and CDR2 (germline): MNHNY, SVGAGI (reference sequence). The CDR3 runs 13 residues. The V and J ends lost 9 bases and 4 bases respectively, with 15 bases between them. The DNA for the CDR3 is TGTGCCAGTGGAATGGGGGATTTCACTGAAGCTTTCTTT. This codes for CASGMGDFTEAFF.

This clonotype was seen at least ten times. The chain has TRBV7-3 and TRBJ2-1; D tentatively fits TRBD1 or TRBD2 (6 bases each). Trimming removed 4 bases at V and 9 bases at J, with 25 bases between. Germline CDR1 reads SGHTA; CDR2 reads FQGTGA. The CDR3 sequence is 17 residues long. The DNA of the CDR3 is TGTGCCAGCAGCTCCCTTGGGGGCGGGAAGGGGTTCGGTGAGCAGTTCTTC. This sequence encodes CASSSLGGGKGFGEQFF. Looking up the rest from reference TRBV7-3 and TRBJ2-1 gives the full variable domain: GAGVSQTPSNKVTEKGKYVELRCDPISGHTALYWYRQSLGQGPEFLIYFQGTGAADDSGLPNDRFFAVRPEGSVSTLKIQRTERGDSAVYLCASSSLGGGKGFGEQFFGPGTRLTVL.

At least ten counts were recorded for this clonotype. This chain connects TRBV29-1 to TRBJ2-5; a weak D match, TRBD1 (6 bases). Germline CDR1 SQVTM, CDR2 ANQGSEA. This CDR3 has 16 residues. V was cut by 8 bases and J by 5 bases, with 27 bases left in between. The CDR3 DNA is TGCAGCTTTAAAGGGCCAGGGGCTCTTTTCTGGGAGACCCAGTACTTC. Protein: CSFKGPGALFWETQYF.

This clonotype was observed at least ten times. The rearrangement joins TRBV11-2 to TRBJ1-6; tentative D call: TRBD1 (5 bases). V lost 5 bases and J 8 bases, leaving 10 bases between the germline ends. Germline loops: CDR1 SGHAT, CDR2 FQNNGV. This CDR3 has 13 amino acids. Written as DNA, the CDR3 is TGTGCCAGCAGCAAACGGGACGATTCACCCCTCCACTTT. Its translation is CASSKRDDSPLHF.

Ten or more counts support this clonotype. V usage is TRBV6-6 and J usage is TRBJ2-7, with unresolved D. CDR3 length equals 13 residues. The germline V gene has CDR1 MNHNY and CDR2 SVGAGI (reference sequence). The V end lost 4 bases, the J end lost 3 bases, and 10 bases lay between the germline ends. CDR3 region: CASSSLAGYEQYF. Written as DNA, the CDR3 is TGTGCCAGCAGTTCCCTGGCAGGCTACGAGCAGTACTTC.

Points on this clonotype: A much larger clone sits a single nucleotide away, making a read error possible. This chain uses TRBV5-6 with TRBJ2-1; 7 nucleotides match TRBD1. Per the germline V gene, CDR1 is SGHDT and CDR2 is YYEEEE. The CDR3 runs 18 residues. DNA of the CDR3: TGTACCAGCAGCTTGGTGACAGGGCAGGTCTTTGGTTACAATGAGCAGTTCTTC. It codes for CTSSLVTGQVFGYNEQFF.

The chain recombines TRBV12-5 with TRBJ1-1; TRBD1 might be the D (6 bases). Germline V gene sequence: CDR1 LGHNT, CDR2 FRNRAP. The CDR3 sequence is 13 residues long. V lost 7 bases to trimming and J lost 1 base, with 10 bases between them. CDR3 sequence (DNA): TGTGCTAGTGCCTGGACAGAGAACACTGAAGCTTTCTTT. Translating it yields CASAWTENTEAFF.

This clonotype appeared many times. The rearrangement uses TRBV19 and TRBJ1-2, with a possible D match to TRBD1 (6 bases). Between the trimmed V and J ends, which lost 5 bases and 3 bases, there was a span of 13 bases. The CDR3 sequence is 14 residues long. In germline, CDR1 is LNHDA, CDR2 SQIVND (reference sequence). DNA of the CDR3: TGTGCCAGTAGTGTCAGACAGGTGCACTATGGCTACACCTTC. It specifies CASSVRQVHYGYTF.

This clonotype was detected a few times. The rearrangement joins TRBV2 to TRBJ1-4; 7 nucleotides align to TRBD1. V shed 6 bases and J 4 bases; nucleotides not matched to a gene: 5. The germline CDR1 and CDR2 sequences are SNHLY and FYNNEI. This CDR3 is 14 amino acids long. The CDR3 spells CASSATGINEKLFF. CDR3 sequence (DNA): TGTGCCAGCAGCGCGACAGGGATTAATGAAAAACTGTTTTTT.

The chain couples TRBV6-5 to TRBJ2-5; 7 bases match TRBD1. Germline V gene sequence: CDR1 MNHEY, CDR2 SVGAGI. The CDR3 consists of 15 residues. V shed 5 bases, J shed 1 base, and the junction held 7 bases outside the gene matches. The CDR3: CASSPGTDFQETQYF. In DNA form, the CDR3 reads TGTGCCAGCAGTCCTGGGACAGACTTCCAAGAGACCCAGTACTTC.

This clonotype was seen repeatedly, ten times or more. V and J are TRBV4-2 and TRBJ2-5, with 8 bases identical to TRBD1. This CDR3 has 15 residues. Germline values: CDR1 LGHNA, CDR2 YNFKEQ. V dropped 3 bases and J dropped 4; count of bases not matched to a gene: 7. CDR3 DNA sequence: TGTGCCAGCAGCCAGGATGGGACAGGATCAGAGACCCAGTACTTC. This encodes CASSQDGTGSETQYF.